The text below deals with one TCR beta chain. Its specificity is unknown. This entry comes from a study of radiation and T cells in renal cell carcinoma. Study findings and constraints: Pretreatment tumor biopsies were lacking, so baseline clonotypes are unknown.

Germline assignment: CDR1 SQVTM and CDR2 ANQGSEA. The CDR3 length is 13 residues. Time point of the sample: blood 4 weeks post-SBRT, at nephrectomy. Treatment meaning: 15 Gy SBRT to primary tumor, nephrectomy 4 weeks later. Clear cell pathology was present in this patient's renal cell carcinoma. TCRdb keeps only in-frame clones here, not all; method: immunoSEQ multiplex PCR. Among 150,000 to 200,000 clones listed, about 87% were seen once. Sequenced material: blood, taken from a patient whose treatment included radiotherapy and nephrectomy. This receptor was identified in a woman in her forties or fifties with renal cell carcinoma. V and J are TRBV29-1 and TRBJ1-1; no firm D call. This CDR3 is CSADGPLNTEAFF. The CDR3 DNA reads as TGCAGTGCCGACGGACCACTGAACACTGAAGCTTTCTTT.